The sequence of this T cell receptor beta chain was determined in a study of T cell repertoires in cytomegalovirus infection. Whole-study context: The authors relied on CMV epitopes, both recently identified HLA-C-restricted and well-studied HLA-B-restricted. Through public TCR beta signatures, both CMV infection and matching HLA type were indicated. General study findings and limits: Dominating the ex vivo response were TCR beta clonotypes that were CMV-specific and HLA-C-restricted.

TCRdb itself ran the reads through MiXCR, one entry per CDR3 protein. The table records some 480,000 distinct CDR3 sequences, 30% to 40% of them present only once. In germline, CDR1 is SGHTA, CDR2 FQGNSA. V was cut by 5 bases and J by 6 bases, with 14 bases left in between. The CDR3 has 13 residues. At least ten counts were recorded for this clonotype. The antigen is not known. The specimen comprised cultured PBMCs, sampled from culture after CMV antigen stimulation. This chain links TRBV7-2 with TRBJ2-7; D is perhaps TRBD1 or TRBD2 (5 bases each). The TCR sequence derives from a human donor in good health (CMV status not recorded). Some clones in this sample may be carry-over from other donors' samples. CDR3 sequence reads: CASSLGTNFEQYF. CDR3 DNA: TGTGCCAGCAGCCTTGGGACGAATTTCGAGCAGTACTTC.